The clone carrying this TCR beta chain was observed once. Its antigen remains unidentified. Sequencing used immunoSEQ multiplex PCR; TCRdb keeps in-frame clones, though not all of them. The sample holds about 150,000 clones, more than 90% seen once. This sample was included in a study of T cell responses to AZD1222 COVID-19 vaccine. Study-wide findings and caveats: Donor demographics were predominantly white British with a female majority; clonal diversity may be underestimated. Vaccination with two AZD1222 doses was followed by a rise in Spike-specific TCR breadth and depth. Targeting of unmutated variant regions was reportedly seen in nearly half of spike-specific TCRs.

Trimming cost V 2 bases and J 2 bases; bases outside gene matches: 7. Germline V gene sequence: CDR1 SGDLS, CDR2 YYNGEE. The length of the CDR3 is 17 residues. The chain recombines TRBV9 with TRBJ2-2, with 9 nucleotides matching TRBD1. The specimen comprised peripheral blood, sampled on day 0 of AZD1222 vaccination. The sequence derives from an adult in good health. Written as DNA, the CDR3 is TGTGCCAGCAGCGTCCCCCGGGACAGGGCAAACACCGGGGAGCTGTTTTTT. Protein product: CASSVPRDRANTGELFF. The full variable domain, completed using reference TRBV9 and TRBJ2-2, is DSGVTQTPKHLITATGQRVTLRCSPRSGDLSVYWYQQSLDQGLQFLIQYYNGEERAKGNILERFSAQQFPDLHSELNLSSLELGDSALYFCASSVPRDRANTGELFFGEGSRLTVL.